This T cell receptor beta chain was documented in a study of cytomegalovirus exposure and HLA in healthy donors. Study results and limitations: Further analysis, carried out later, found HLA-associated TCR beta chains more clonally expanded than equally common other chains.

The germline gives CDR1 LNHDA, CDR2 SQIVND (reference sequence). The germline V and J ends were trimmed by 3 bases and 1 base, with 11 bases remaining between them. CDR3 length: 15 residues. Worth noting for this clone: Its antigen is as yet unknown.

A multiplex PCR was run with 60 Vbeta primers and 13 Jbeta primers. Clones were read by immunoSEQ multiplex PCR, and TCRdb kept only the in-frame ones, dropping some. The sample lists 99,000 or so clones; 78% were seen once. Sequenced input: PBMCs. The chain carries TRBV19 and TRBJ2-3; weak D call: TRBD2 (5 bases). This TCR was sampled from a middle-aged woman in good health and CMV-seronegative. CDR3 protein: CASSIRGLGTDTQYF. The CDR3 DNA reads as TGTGCCAGTAGTATTAGAGGGCTAGGCACAGATACGCAGTATTTT. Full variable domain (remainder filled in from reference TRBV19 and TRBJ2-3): DGGITQSPKYLFRKEGQNVTLSCEQNLNHDAMYWYRQDPGQGLRLIYYSQIVNDFQKGDIAEGYSVSREKKESFPLTVTSAQKNPTAFYLCASSIRGLGTDTQYFGPGTRLTVL.